The 31 T cell receptor beta chains below were found in one sample sequenced in a study of T cell clonality in common variable immunodeficiency. TCRdb's table, derived via immunoSEQ multiplex PCR, lists solely in-frame clones and lacks some. The data show 25,000 to 35,000 clones, with none appearing a single time. The sequenced sample was peripheral blood mononuclear cells. These TCRs come from a person between 18 and 70 years old in good health.

Worth noting for this clone: The read ends 3 residues shy of where the CDR3 ends; the end is completed using the germline J gene. The rearrangement joins TRBV5-1 to TRBJ1-2, with D perhaps TRBD1 (5 bases). This CDR3 spans 14 amino acids. Germline lookup yields CDR1 SGHRS and CDR2 YFSETQ. Between the trimmed V and J ends, which lost 0 bases and 7 bases, there was a span of 13 bases. The CDR3 loop reads CASSLDAGVSGYTF. Partial CDR3 DNA: TGCGCCAGCAGCTTGGATGCGGGGGTCTCTGGC.

This clone was detected ten times or more. The read terminates 3 residues ahead of where the CDR3 ends, so the germline J gene completes it. V gene TRBV5-6 combines with J gene TRBJ1-1; weak D call: TRBD1 (6 bases). Trimming removed 1 base from V and 4 bases from J, with 11 bases in between. The CDR3 consists of 14 residues. Per germline, CDR1 SGHDT and CDR2 YYEEEE. This CDR3 reads CASSLMGASTEAFF. CDR3 bases read: TGTGCCAGCAGCTTGATGGGGGCAAGCACTGAA.

This clone came up many times. The read stops 3 residues short of the end of the CDR3; the missing end is completed from the germline J gene. Other DNA sequences in this sample translate to the same CDR3. The chain uses TRBV18 and TRBJ1-3; D is uncertain. CDR1 is KGHSH and CDR2 is LQKENI in the germline V gene. V lost 2 bases to trimming and J lost 0 bases, with 11 bases between them. The CDR3 is 16 amino acids. CDR3 bases read: TGTGCCAGCTCACCATCCAGCGCGGACTCTGGAAACACC. Protein product: CASSPSSADSGNT. The complete CDR3 protein is CASSPSSADSGNTIYF.

This clone was seen ten or more times. From the germline J gene comes the end of the CDR3, since the read stops 3 residues before it. V and J are TRBV7-9 and TRBJ2-5; 9 nucleotides agree with TRBD1. V gave up 6 bases and J gave up 3 bases; unmatched junction bases: 5. In germline, CDR1 is SEHNR, CDR2 FQNEAQ (reference sequence). There are 14 residues in the CDR3. This CDR3 is CASRPRTGEETQYF. CDR3 DNA (partial): TGTGCCAGCAGGCCGCGGACAGGGGAAGAGACC.

At least ten counts were recorded for this clone. Read sequence stops 3 residues before the CDR3 end, and the germline J gene provides the missing end. The chain employs TRBV5-1 and TRBJ2-5; 7 bases match TRBD1. The CDR3 has 13 residues. Looked up from germline, CDR1 is SGHRS and CDR2 is YFSETQ. The V segment lost 1 base and the J segment 4 bases; nucleotides outside the gene matches: 1. The part of the CDR3 DNA that was read is TGCGCCAGCAGCTTGACAGGGGCAGAGACC. This encodes CASSLTGAET. The full CDR3 sequence reads CASSLTGAETQYF.

This clone was seen repeatedly, ten times or more. The CDR3 end is not reached by the read, which stops 3 residues before it; the germline J gene fills it in. This chain links TRBV30 with TRBJ2-7; 11 bases are shared with TRBD2. This CDR3 region has 16 residues. Germline trimming cut 3 bases from V and 4 bases from J; bases unmatched to any gene: 11. Germline CDR1 reads GTSNPN; CDR2 reads SVGIG (reference sequence). The covered CDR3 bases are TGTGCCTGGAGCCCCGTAGCGGGAGGGCCAAGGTACGAG. Protein: CAWSPVAGGPRYE. The entire CDR3 protein is CAWSPVAGGPRYEQYF.

This clone was seen many times. With the read ending 3 residues before the CDR3 end, the germline J gene is used to fill in that end. This rearrangement joins TRBV29-1 to TRBJ2-7; D unclear. V lost 5 bases and J 0 bases, leaving 8 bases between the germline ends. Germline values: CDR1 SQVTM, CDR2 ANQGSEA. This CDR3 is 12 amino acids long. CDR3: CSVRGNSYEQYF. The sequenced part of the CDR3 DNA is TGCAGCGTTCGCGGCAACTCCTACGAG.

Remarks on this clone: This may be a read error, as it is one base from a much larger clone. The read gets to within 3 residues of the CDR3 end, and the germline J gene fills in the rest. This chain uses TRBV19 with TRBJ2-3; D gene unclear. The CDR3 contains 16 residues. Germline V lookup: CDR1 LNHDA, CDR2 SQIVND (reference sequence). CDR3 residues: CASSIWFANSNQPQYF. The sequenced CDR3 bases are TGTGCCAGTAGTATTTGGTTTGCTAATAGCAATCAGCCG. The full variable domain, completed using reference TRBV19 and TRBJ2-3, is DGGITQSPKYLFRKEGQNVTLSCEQNLNHDAMYWYRQDPGQGLRLIYYSQIVNDFQKGDIAEGYSVSREKKESFPLTVTSAQKNPTAFYLCASSIWFANSNQPQYFGPGTRLTVL.

There are many counts of this clone. The sequence runs out 3 residues before the end of the CDR3; the remainder is reconstructed from the germline J gene. The chain links TRBV6-2 or TRBV6-3 to TRBJ2-3; 8 bases match TRBD2. Unmatched junction bases numbered 4, after V lost 0 bases and J lost 2 bases. The CDR3 loop spans 16 amino acids. Germline CDR1 MNHEY, CDR2 SVGEGT. CDR3 DNA, as far as it was read: TGTGCCAGCAGTTACTCAACTAGCGGACTCACAGATACG. Amino acid sequence: CASSYSTSGLTDT. The full CDR3 sequence reads CASSYSTSGLTDTQYF.

This clone came up a few times. The CDR3 end falls 3 residues outside the read, so it is completed with the germline J gene. The chain links TRBV11-1 to TRBJ2-3; D unresolved. CDR3 length: 12 residues. Trimming took off 7 bases at V and 5 bases at J, with 10 bases between the two ends. Germline CDR1 is SGHAT and CDR2 is FQDESV (reference sequence). This CDR3 is CASTLTGDTQYF. The CDR3 DNA, read in part, is TGTGCCAGCACCCTAACCGGAGATACG. The full variable domain, with the rest looked up from reference TRBV11-1 and TRBJ2-3, is EAEVAQSPRYKITEKSQAVAFWCDPISGHATLYWYRQILGQGPELLVQFQDESVVDDSQLPKDRFSAERLKGVDSTLKIQPAELGDSAMYLCASTLTGDTQYFGPGTRLTVL.

A few counts support this clone. The read ends 3 residues before the CDR3 terminus; that terminus is restored from the germline J gene. V usage is TRBV7-2 and J usage is TRBJ2-2, with TRBD2 identical over 7 bases. The CDR3 totals 14 residues. Germline V lookup: CDR1 SGHTA, CDR2 FQGNSA. The CDR3 DNA, read in part, is TGTGCCAGCAGCCTCCGGGAGGCGGGAGAAAAG. This translates into CASSLREAGEK. The whole CDR3 protein is CASSLREAGEKLFF.

As concerns this clone: The read ends 3 residues before the CDR3 terminus; that terminus is restored from the germline J gene. This specimen includes other DNA sequences encoding the same CDR3. J is TRBJ1-2 and V is TRBV5-1; D is perhaps TRBD1 (5 bases). CDR3 length equals 13 residues. Germline values: CDR1 SGHRS, CDR2 YFSETQ. CDR3 DNA (partial): TGCGCCAGCAGCTTGGGCAGGGCTGAAGGC. As protein: CASSLGRAEG. The complete CDR3 reads CASSLGRAEGYTF.

The table lists this clone with many counts. The CDR3 end lies 3 residues beyond the end of the read and is filled in from the germline J gene. V and J are TRBV7-6 and TRBJ2-3; 10 nucleotides align to TRBD1. The CDR3 consists of 16 residues. V shed 2 bases and J 1 base; nucleotides not matched to a gene: 3. The germline V gene has CDR1 SGHVS and CDR2 FNYEAQ. The covered CDR3 bases are TGTGCCAGCAGCTTAACGACAGGGGGCGGCACAGATACG. Its translation: CASSLTTGGGTDT. The whole CDR3 reads CASSLTTGGGTDTQYF.

This clone has a handful of counts. With the read ending 3 residues before the CDR3 end, the germline J gene is used to fill in that end. The rearrangement joins TRBV7-9 to TRBJ1-1; D gene uncertain. The germline gives CDR1 SEHNR, CDR2 FQNEAQ (reference sequence). This CDR3 contains 13 residues. CDR3 bases read: TGTGCCAGCAGCCCGTCATCCACAGATACG. This sequence encodes CASSPSSTDT. The complete CDR3 reads CASSPSSTDTAFF.

This clone was seen many times. Read coverage stops 3 residues before the CDR3 terminus; the germline J gene supplies the remainder. The chain joins TRBV28 to TRBJ2-7; D may be TRBD2 (6 bases). The length of the CDR3 is 13 residues. CDR1 is MDHEN, CDR2 SYDVKM, per germline. V lost 2 bases, J lost 5 bases, and 10 bases lay in between. The sequenced part of the CDR3 DNA is TGTGCCAGCAGTTTAGGGGGGTCGAACGAG. It translates to CASSLGGSNE. The CDR3 in its entirety is CASSLGGSNEQYF.

This clone was observed many times. From the germline J gene comes the end of the CDR3, since the read stops 3 residues before it. This rearrangement joins TRBV19 to TRBJ1-5; D is perhaps TRBD1 (5 bases). CDR1 is LNHDA and CDR2 is SQIVND in the germline V gene (reference sequence). The CDR3 is 14 amino acids. The V end was cut by 6 bases, the J end by 8 bases, with 17 bases between. Incomplete CDR3 DNA: TGTGCCAGTAGAACAGGAGACAATGTTGAGCCC. Its translation: CASRTGDNVEP. In full, the CDR3 reads CASRTGDNVEPQHF.

This clone has a handful of counts. The read terminates 3 residues before the CDR3 end, so the remaining end is supplied by the germline J gene. The rearrangement links TRBV11-2 to TRBJ2-7; TRBD1 aligns across 7 bases. This CDR3 spans 15 amino acids. The germline gives CDR1 SGHAT, CDR2 FQNNGV. V shed 5 bases and J 2 bases; nucleotides not matched to a gene: 9. The sequenced part of the CDR3 DNA is TGTGCCAGCAGCGCCGAAAGGGACAGTACCTACGAG. Translating it yields CASSAERDSTYE. The full CDR3 reads CASSAERDSTYEQYF.

This clone was found many times. The read gets to within 3 residues of the CDR3 end, and the germline J gene fills in the rest. The chain couples TRBV6-1 to TRBJ1-5, with TRBD1 as a possible D gene (5 bases). In germline, CDR1 is MNHNS, CDR2 SASEGT. Trimming left V 2 bases short and J 6 bases short, with 14 bases between. This CDR3 is built from 15 residues. This CDR3 reads CASSEFREGGQPQHF. The CDR3 bases that were read are TGTGCCAGCAGTGAATTCAGGGAGGGAGGTCAGCCC.

This clone was observed many times. Read sequence stops 3 residues before the CDR3 end, and the germline J gene provides the missing end. The J gene is TRBJ1-1, the V gene TRBV5-1; perhaps TRBD1 as D (6 bases). Germline loops: CDR1 SGHRS, CDR2 YFSETQ. CDR3 length equals 18 residues. Trimming cost V 2 bases and J 5 bases, with 25 bases left between them. The CDR3 is CASSFAPGTPRAWTEAFF. CDR3 bases read: TGCGCCAGCAGCTTTGCCCCCGGGACACCCCGTGCATGGACTGAA.

This clone was seen many times. The observed sequence ends 3 residues before the CDR3 terminus, with the missing tail filled in from the germline J gene. This chain connects TRBV28 to TRBJ1-2; 7 nucleotides align to TRBD1. Germline loops: CDR1 MDHEN, CDR2 SYDVKM. The length of the CDR3 is 15 residues. V trimming: 5 bases; J trimming: 4 bases; junction bases outside the gene matches: 10. The CDR3 is CASSPGEGAGYGYTF. CDR3 DNA, as far as it was read: TGTGCCAGCAGTCCCGGAGAGGGGGCTGGCTATGGC.

This clone has a count of ten or more. Read coverage stops 3 residues before the CDR3 terminus; the germline J gene supplies the remainder. The rearrangement joins TRBV20-1 to TRBJ2-7; 13 bases map to TRBD2. Germline CDR1 DFQATT, CDR2 SNEGSKA (reference sequence). This CDR3 is built from 13 residues. J was trimmed by 6 bases and V by 4 bases; bases with no gene match: 3. The sequenced part of the CDR3 DNA is TGCAGTGCTAAGGGACTAGCGGGATTCGAG. This encodes CSAKGLAGFE. The whole CDR3 is CSAKGLAGFEQYF.

In the case of this clone: The read ends 3 residues before the CDR3 terminus; that terminus is restored from the germline J gene. This chain uses TRBV20-1 with TRBJ2-3; 16 positions agree with TRBD2. J lost 4 bases, V lost 0 bases, and 13 bases had no gene match. The CDR3 contains 20 residues. Germline V CDR1 and CDR2: DFQATT, SNEGSKA (reference sequence). CDR3: CSARDGGLAGGGGAADTQYF. The covered CDR3 bases are TGCAGTGCTAGAGATGGGGGACTAGCGGGAGGGGGGGGCGCGGCAGATACG.

In its sample, this clone was seen many times. The read finishes 3 residues shy of the CDR3 end, and the germline J gene is used to complete it. This chain joins TRBV10-3 and TRBJ1-2, with D uncertain. Germline V lookup: CDR1 ENHRY, CDR2 SYGVKD. The CDR3 covers 12 residues. The sequenced part of the CDR3 DNA is TGTGCCATCAGTGAGAGGCGGGATCGC. This translates into CAISERRDR. The whole CDR3 protein is CAISERRDRYTF.

This clone was seen repeatedly, ten times or more. The CDR3 extends 3 residues past the end of the read, so its final part is completed from the germline J gene. V gene TRBV18 combines with J gene TRBJ1-1, with D maybe TRBD1 (6 bases). The CDR3 is 15 residues long. From germline, CDR1 is KGHSH and CDR2 LQKENI. With 3 bases removed from V and 2 bases from J, the gap between germline ends came to 13 bases. The CDR3 bases that were read are TGTGCCAGCTCACCGCAGGGGCAGCAAAACACTGAA. It codes for CASSPQGQQNTE. The entire CDR3 protein reads CASSPQGQQNTEAFF.

This clone was recorded at least ten times. The CDR3 is cut off 3 residues early in the read; its end comes from the germline J gene. The chain recombines TRBV4-2 with TRBJ2-1; 7 bases agree with TRBD2. The CDR3 loop spans 18 amino acids. The germline V gene encodes CDR1 LGHNA and CDR2 YNFKEQ. V lost 1 base, J lost 7 bases, and 16 bases stayed unmatched. CDR3 region: CASSQGGSGRIAENEQFF. The covered CDR3 bases are TGTGCCAGCAGCCAAGGGGGGTCCGGGAGGATAGCGGAAAATGAG.

In the case of this clone: A junction boundary mismatches the germline segment, possibly from a read error. From the germline J gene comes the end of the CDR3, since the read stops 3 residues before it. The rearrangement uses TRBV7-7 and TRBJ2-3; 7 nucleotides line up with TRBD2. Germline CDR1 reads SSHAT; CDR2 reads FNYEAQ (reference sequence). The CDR3 spans 14 residues. The covered CDR3 bases are TGTGCTAGCAGCACACCTGGCGGGGGAGAGACG. Amino acid sequence: CASSTPGGGET. The entire CDR3 sequence reads CASSTPGGGETQYF.

This clone was counted between two and nine times. The read ends 3 residues shy of where the CDR3 ends; the end is completed using the germline J gene. The rearrangement links TRBV19 to TRBJ2-2; 9 nucleotides line up with TRBD1. Germline CDR1 LNHDA, CDR2 SQIVND (reference sequence). The CDR3 consists of 14 residues. The sequenced part of the CDR3 DNA is TGTGCCAGTAGCGGTACAGGGGGCCGGTCACCG. Translation: CASSGTGGRSP. The CDR3 reads in full as CASSGTGGRSPLFF.

In this sample, this clone turned up many times. The CDR3 end lies 3 residues beyond the end of the read and is filled in from the germline J gene. V and J are TRBV5-1 and TRBJ2-7, with D possibly being TRBD2 (6 bases). The CDR3 sequence is 12 residues long. CDR1 and CDR2 (germline): SGHRS, YFSETQ. Deletions cut 7 bases from V and 6 bases from J, with 14 bases between. CDR3 sequence reads: CASGRRAPEQYF. CDR3 bases read: TGCGCCAGCGGAAGGAGGGCACCCGAG.

This clone was seen a few times. Coverage ceases 3 residues before the CDR3 finishes, and the germline J gene fills in the end. The chain carries TRBV30 and TRBJ2-2, with D perhaps matching TRBD1 (5 bases). CDR1 GTSNPN and CDR2 SVGIG come from the germline V gene (reference sequence). The CDR3 runs 11 residues. Here the CDR3 reads CAWGAGEKLFF. CDR3 DNA, as far as it was read: TGTGCCTGGGGGGCTGGGGAAAAG.

This clone was counted ten times or more. The sequence runs out 3 residues before the end of the CDR3; the remainder is reconstructed from the germline J gene. The rearrangement links TRBV20-1 to TRBJ2-3, with TRBD2 matching 11 bases. V dropped 6 bases and J dropped 6; count of bases not matched to a gene: 11. The length of the CDR3 is 15 residues. The germline CDR1 and CDR2 sequences are DFQATT and SNEGSKA (reference sequence). CDR3: CSATGTSGFGDTQYF. The covered CDR3 bases are TGCAGTGCCACCGGGACTAGCGGTTTCGGGGATACG.

This clone was counted many times. The read is 3 residues too short to cover the CDR3 end, so that end is filled in from the germline J gene. The chain has TRBV30 and TRBJ2-7; D is unresolved. With 4 bases removed from V and 2 bases from J, the gap between germline ends came to 6 bases. This CDR3 has 11 residues. The V gene's germline CDR1 is GTSNPN and CDR2 SVGIG (reference sequence). The part of the CDR3 DNA that was read is TGTGCCTGGACCACTACCTACGAG. It yields the protein CAWTTTYE. The whole CDR3 protein is CAWTTTYEQYF.